These 23 T cell receptor beta chains were sequenced from one sample in a study of CD8 T cells in ankylosing spondylitis. Each CDR3 protein gets one entry after TCRdb re-called the 5' RACE reads with MiXCR. The sample carries 200,000 to 250,000 distinct CDR3 sequences, 10% recorded once. Sequencing used blood, either unsorted or a sorted T cell fraction (not recorded which). These receptors all stem from a male donor with ankylosing spondylitis or in good health (not recorded which).

This clonotype came up many times. J is TRBJ1-1 and V is TRBV29-1; D is unresolved. The V gene lost 3 bases and the J gene lost 4 bases, with 6 bases spanning the gap. The CDR3 covers 11 residues. Looked up from germline, CDR1 is SQVTM and CDR2 is ANQGSEA. The CDR3 sequence: CSVEAATEAFF. CDR3 nucleotide sequence: TGCAGCGTTGAGGCGGCCACTGAAGCTTTCTTT. The whole variable domain, remainder taken from reference TRBV29-1 and TRBJ1-1, is SAVISQKPSRDICQRGTSLTIQCQVDSQVTMMFWYRQQPGQSLTLIATANQGSEATYESGFVIDKFPISRPNLTFSTLTVSNMSPEDSSIYLCSVEAATEAFFGQGTRLTVV.

This clonotype was detected many times. The V and J genes are TRBV5-1 and TRBJ2-7, with D tentatively TRBD1 or TRBD2 (6 bases each). The length of the CDR3 is 14 residues. CDR1 and CDR2 (germline): SGHRS, YFSETQ. Trimming left V 0 bases short and J 5 bases short, with 12 bases between. CDR3 protein: CASSLARGRDEQYF. DNA for the CDR3: TGCGCCAGCAGCTTGGCTCGGGGGCGCGACGAGCAGTACTTC. The full variable domain, rest sourced from reference TRBV5-1 and TRBJ2-7, is KAGVTQTPRYLIKTRGQQVTLSCSPISGHRSVSWYQQTPGQGLQFLFEYFSETQRNKGNFPGRFSGRQFSNSRSEMNVSTLELGDSALYLCASSLARGRDEQYFGPGTRLTVT.

This clonotype was seen ten or more times. The gene calls are TRBV15 and TRBJ2-7, with a tentative D call TRBD1 (6 bases). This CDR3 region has 15 residues. The V gene's germline CDR1 is LNHNV and CDR2 YYDKDF (reference sequence). Trimming stripped 5 bases from V and 3 bases from J, with 17 bases between. For the CDR3, the DNA is TGTGCCACCAGCTCAATGACAGGCTCTGGCTACGAGCAGTACTTC. Translation: CATSSMTGSGYEQYF.

Many counts were recorded for this clonotype. J is TRBJ1-1 and V is TRBV5-5; 10 bases are shared with TRBD1. The CDR3 loop spans 15 amino acids. Germline loops: CDR1 SGHKS, CDR2 YYEKEE (reference sequence). Losses at the gene ends were 0 bases for V and 4 bases for J; bases not matched to a gene: 3. The CDR3 coding sequence is TGTGCCAGCAGCTTGGGACAGGGGGCTGTCACTGAAGCTTTCTTT. Protein product: CASSLGQGAVTEAFF. Based on the CDR3 plus reference TRBV5-5 and TRBJ1-1, the full variable domain is DAGVTQSPTHLIKTRGQQVTLRCSPISGHKSVSWYQQVLGQGPQFIFQYYEKEERGRGNFPDRFSARQFPNYSSELNVNALLLGDSALYLCASSLGQGAVTEAFFGQGTRLTVV.

The rearrangement joins TRBV6-1 to TRBJ2-2, with 10 bases that match TRBD2. The trim removed 6 bases at V and 1 base at J, leaving 5 bases unmatched. The germline CDR1 and CDR2 sequences are MNHNS and SASEGT. The CDR3 spans 16 residues. In DNA, the CDR3 is TGTGCCAGCAGCATACTAGCGGGATTGAACACCGGGGAGCTGTTTTTT. This encodes CASSILAGLNTGELFF.

There are many counts of this clonotype. V gene TRBV2 combines with J gene TRBJ2-5; D uncertain. Trimming left V 7 bases short and J 1 base short, with 13 bases between. This CDR3 is built from 14 residues. Germline CDR1 and CDR2: SNHLY and FYNNEI. CDR3 in DNA: TGTGCCAGCAAGGAGTCGCGAGGCCAAGAGACCCAGTACTTC. Its protein product is CASKESRGQETQYF.

This clonotype was picked up many times. The rearrangement links TRBV2 to TRBJ1-5; no firm D call. Trimming shortened V by 4 bases and J by 7 bases, and 8 bases separated the two germline ends. Germline values: CDR1 SNHLY, CDR2 FYNNEI. The CDR3 sequence is 12 residues long. The CDR3 DNA is TGTGCCAGCAGTGTACAAGGACAGCCCCAGCATTTT. Translating it yields CASSVQGQPQHF.

This clonotype came up many times. The gene calls are TRBV5-6 and TRBJ2-2; D remains unclear. This CDR3 has 14 residues. The germline V gene encodes CDR1 SGHDT and CDR2 YYEEEE. Trimming shortened V by 2 bases and J by 4 bases, and 9 bases separated the two germline ends. Here the CDR3 DNA reads TGTGCCAGCAGCTTCGATTCGGGCACCGGGGAGCTGTTTTTT. Its translation is CASSFDSGTGELFF.

Of note for this clonotype: Compared with germline, one end of the junction differs, possibly owing to a read error. The chain is built from TRBV28 and TRBJ1-5; TRBD1 aligns across 7 bases. Germline assignment: CDR1 MDHEN and CDR2 SYDVKM. This CDR3 spans 15 amino acids. CDR3 residues: CASSTDRNSDQPQHF. The CDR3 DNA is TGTGCCAGCAGTACGGACAGGAATAGCGATCAGCCCCAGCATTTT.

The chain uses TRBV2 and TRBJ1-2; possible D gene TRBD1, 5 bases. This CDR3 is 17 amino acids long. Germline loops: CDR1 SNHLY, CDR2 FYNNEI. V was shortened by 3 bases and J by 3 bases, with 20 bases between the two germline ends. Here the CDR3 reads CASSDPWDQPGDYGYTF. The CDR3, as DNA: TGTGCCAGCAGTGATCCGTGGGACCAACCCGGGGACTATGGCTACACCTTC.

In its sample, this clonotype was seen a few times. The CDR3 DNA is TGTGCCAGCACTCTCGGCAGGGCCCGTGAGACCCAGTACTTC. The encoded protein is CASTLGRARETQYF. This chain connects TRBV7-2 to TRBJ2-5; possibly TRBD1 for D (5 bases). V was pared by 7 bases and J by 5 bases, with 17 bases between. The germline gives CDR1 SGHTA, CDR2 FQGNSA. The CDR3 runs to 14 residues.

This clonotype occurred many times. The rearrangement uses TRBV6-5 and TRBJ1-3, with no clear D. The CDR3 has 13 residues. The V gene lost 2 bases and the J gene lost 2 bases, with 4 bases spanning the gap. The V gene's germline CDR1 is MNHEY and CDR2 SVGAGI. CDR3 amino acids: CASSYRPGNTIYF. In DNA, the CDR3 is TGTGCCAGCAGTTACCGACCTGGAAACACCATATATTTT.

Notes on this clonotype: A read error may be the cause here, since a much bigger clone is one base away. The rearrangement uses TRBV12-3 or TRBV12-4 and TRBJ1-5; a possible D gene is TRBD1 (5 bases). The CDR3 runs to 16 residues. The CDR3 nucleotides are TGTGCCGGCAGTTTAGTCGGGACGGATGGCAATCAGCCCCAGCATTTT. It codes for CAGSLVGTDGNQPQHF.

This clonotype was detected ten times or more. The chain uses TRBV11-2 and TRBJ2-1; possible D gene TRBD2, 7 bases. CDR1 is SGHAT and CDR2 is FQNNGV in the germline V gene. The CDR3 consists of 14 residues. The V gene lost 0 bases and the J gene lost 10 bases, with 13 bases spanning the gap. The CDR3 DNA is TGTGCCAGCAGCTTAGAGGGGGGGCCCTTCGAGCAGTTCTTC. It yields the protein CASSLEGGPFEQFF.

The CDR3 DNA sequence: TGTGCCAGCAGTTATACCATTGGGATGGGGAATCAGCCCCAGCATTTT. This codes for CASSYTIGMGNQPQHF. The chain has TRBV5-6 and TRBJ1-5, with no clear D. The CDR3 runs to 16 residues. The V end was cut by 5 bases, the J end by 4 bases, with 19 bases between. Germline values: CDR1 SGHDT, CDR2 YYEEEE.

This clonotype was detected ten times or more. The chain is built from TRBV7-2 and TRBJ2-2, with D uncertain. This CDR3 contains 14 residues. V dropped 3 bases and J dropped 2 bases, with 7 bases sitting between them. Germline V gives CDR1 SGHTA, CDR2 FQGNSA. CDR3 bases: TGTGCCAGCAGCTTGGGCCTTAACACCGGGGAGCTGTTTTTT. Amino acids: CASSLGLNTGELFF. The variable domain in full, completed from reference TRBV7-2 and TRBJ2-2, reads GAGVSQSPSNKVTEKGKDVELRCDPISGHTALYWYRQSLGQGLEFLIYFQGNSAPDKSGLPSDRFSAERTGGSVSTLTIQRTQQEDSAVYLCASSLGLNTGELFFGEGSRLTVL.

The chain carries TRBV7-2 and TRBJ2-2; weak D call: TRBD2 (5 bases). CDR3 length: 15 residues. The germline V gene has CDR1 SGHTA and CDR2 FQGNSA. V lost 5 bases and J lost 1, with 11 bases in between. The CDR3 here is CASSTRGKNTGELFF. The CDR3 DNA reads TGTGCCAGCAGCACCCGAGGGAAGAACACCGGGGAGCTGTTTTTT.

The chain is built from TRBV5-6 and TRBJ1-3; unclear D gene. Germline V gene sequence: CDR1 SGHDT, CDR2 YYEEEE. V lost 0 bases and J lost 0, with 10 bases in between. This CDR3 region has 16 residues. The CDR3 nucleotides are TGTGCCAGCAGCTTGGACAGCCTGATCTCTGGAAACACCATATATTTT. Protein: CASSLDSLISGNTIYF.

The J gene is TRBJ2-7, the V gene TRBV20-1, with TRBD2 matching 7 bases. V lost 0 bases, J lost 5 bases, and 10 bases stayed unmatched. The CDR3 loop spans 15 amino acids. CDR1 and CDR2 (germline): DFQATT, SNEGSKA (reference sequence). This CDR3 is CSARDLPSGSHEQYF. In nucleotides, the CDR3 is TGCAGTGCTAGAGATCTCCCTAGCGGTAGCCACGAGCAGTACTTC.

Only a few counts were recorded for this clonotype. V gene TRBV11-2 combines with J gene TRBJ2-1, with 10 bases lining up with TRBD2. The CDR3 loop spans 20 amino acids. J gave up 0 bases and V 3 bases, and 14 bases lay outside the gene matches. From germline, CDR1 is SGHAT and CDR2 FQNNGV. CDR3 residues: CASSFGMAGLALSSYNEQFF. The CDR3 bases are TGTGCCAGCAGCTTTGGCATGGCGGGACTAGCGCTGAGCTCCTACAATGAGCAGTTCTTC.

This clonotype came up many times. This chain joins TRBV5-1 and TRBJ1-1; possibly TRBD1 for D (6 bases). Deletions cut 0 bases from V and 5 bases from J, with 11 bases between. Germline lookup yields CDR1 SGHRS and CDR2 YFSETQ. The CDR3 loop spans 14 amino acids. As DNA, the CDR3 is TGCGCCAGCAGCTTGGAAGGGGGGACAACTGAAGCTTTCTTT. This sequence encodes CASSLEGGTTEAFF.

The sample holds many counts of this clonotype. The rearrangement links TRBV6-1 to TRBJ1-2; D is ambiguous. The CDR3 covers 13 residues. Looked up from germline, CDR1 is MNHNS and CDR2 is SASEGT. The germline V and J ends were trimmed by 6 bases and 5 bases, with 13 bases remaining between them. In nucleotides, the CDR3 is TGTGCCAGCAGCCTAGGATCGGGGTATGGCTACACCTTC. It is translated as CASSLGSGYGYTF.

This clonotype was counted a few times. This chain connects TRBV28 to TRBJ2-4; TRBD1 aligns across 10 bases. The CDR3 length is 14 residues. V shed 5 bases and J 6 bases; nucleotides not matched to a gene: 4. In germline, CDR1 is MDHEN, CDR2 SYDVKM. CDR3: CASSDRGPLNIQYF. CDR3 nucleotide sequence: TGTGCCAGCAGTGACAGGGGGCCTCTAAACATTCAGTACTTC.